The clone carrying this TCR beta chain was recorded a few times. The sample contains more than one DNA sequence encoding this CDR3. Per the original data handling: Reference gene primer amplification yielded estimated nucleated cell counts. Profiled with immunoSEQ multiplex PCR; TCRdb holds only in-frame clones, not every one. The V and J calls and clone size are taken from that table; D and trimming were inferred from the DNA. The sample includes approximately 210,000 clones, 86% of them seen just once. The record originates from a study of blood T cell repertoires in COVID-19. About the study: Samples representing acute and convalescent COVID-19 were sourced from the United States, Italy and Spain. From T cells, B-cell-depleted T cells, or PBMCs came the material, which was cDNA or gDNA.

Seattle patient enrollment occurred during active infection, with longitudinal follow-up thereafter. Germline loops: CDR1 LNHDA, CDR2 SQIVND (reference sequence). The CDR3 length is 14 residues. V gave up 6 bases and J gave up 3 bases; unmatched junction bases: 4. The clonotype comes from a man aged 45-60 years with COVID-19, enrolled during active disease. The chain recombines TRBV19 with TRBJ2-7; 11 nucleotides align to TRBD2. Material: peripheral blood. The CDR3, as DNA: TGTGCCAGTAGCCCGGGGACTAGCGGCTACGAGCAGTACTTC. Translating it yields CASSPGTSGYEQYF.